Each of the 29 T cell receptor beta chains below was sequenced from the same sample in a study of cytomegalovirus exposure and HLA in healthy donors. 60 Vbeta and 13 Jbeta primers were used in PCR. TCRdb's table, derived via immunoSEQ multiplex PCR, lists solely in-frame clones and lacks some. The table records about 210,000 clones, 82% of them present only once. Input material: PBMCs. All receptors derive from a man between 40 and 49 years old in good health and CMV-seropositive.

The chain combines TRBV30 with TRBJ2-5; 11 positions agree with TRBD2. Germline lookup yields CDR1 GTSNPN and CDR2 SVGIG (reference sequence). The V segment lost 2 bases and the J segment 0 bases; nucleotides outside the gene matches: 11. The CDR3 totals 18 residues. The CDR3 nucleotides are TGTGCCTGGAGTCCGAGCGAGGGACTAGCGGCGTACCAAGAGACCCAGTACTTC. Its translation is CAWSPSEGLAAYQETQYF.

V gene TRBV9 combines with J gene TRBJ2-5; a weak D match, TRBD1 (6 bases). CDR3 length: 13 residues. The V end lost 3 bases, the J end lost 5 bases, and 11 bases lay between the germline ends. Germline-derived CDR1 and CDR2 are SGDLS and YYNGEE. CDR3 in DNA: TGTGCCAGCAGCGGGGGGCCTACGGAGACCCAGTACTTC. Translation gives CASSGGPTETQYF. Variable domain in full (rest from reference TRBV9 and TRBJ2-5): DSGVTQTPKHLITATGQRVTLRCSPRSGDLSVYWYQQSLDQGLQFLIQYYNGEERAKGNILERFSAQQFPDLHSELNLSSLELGDSALYFCASSGGPTETQYFGPGTRLLVL.

This chain connects TRBV7-9 to TRBJ2-7; 9 bases fit TRBD1. CDR3 length: 17 residues. The germline V gene has CDR1 SEHNR and CDR2 FQNEAQ (reference sequence). Trimming removed 1 base from V and 0 bases from J; junction bases left unmatched: 7. CDR3 residues: CASSLEAGTGSSYEQYV. The CDR3 bases are TGTGCCAGCAGCTTAGAGGCCGGGACAGGGAGCTCCTACGAGCAGTACGTC.

The CDR3 loop reads CASSPGTSTNEKLFF. The CDR3 DNA is TGTGCCAGCAGCCCCGGGACATCAACTAATGAAAAACTGTTTTTT. The gene calls are TRBV7-9 and TRBJ1-4, with D perhaps TRBD1 (6 bases). Trimming stripped 5 bases from V and 0 bases from J, with 10 bases between. Germline V gene lookup returns CDR1 SEHNR and CDR2 FQNEAQ (reference sequence). The CDR3 loop spans 15 amino acids.

This clone is a singleton in its sample. The chain is built from TRBV2 and TRBJ2-5; perhaps TRBD1 as D (5 bases). TRBJ2-7 matches the DNA end more closely, so the J call is doubtful. The CDR3 runs 14 residues. The germline CDR1 and CDR2 sequences are SNHLY and FYNNEI. The CDR3 nucleotides are TGTGCCAGCAGTGATCAGGGTATTATGGACGAGCAGTACTTC. This gives the protein CASSDQGIMDEQYF.

V usage is TRBV30 and J usage is TRBJ2-6; possibly TRBD1 for D (6 bases). Germline CDR1 GTSNPN, CDR2 SVGIG (reference sequence). The CDR3 spans 14 residues. The V end was cut by 4 bases, the J end by 0 bases, with 7 bases between. The CDR3 loop reads CAWTGVSGANVLTF. The CDR3 DNA is TGTGCCTGGACAGGGGTCTCTGGGGCCAACGTCCTGACTTTC.

The V gene is TRBV5-1, the J gene TRBJ2-2; 7 bases agree with TRBD1. V shed 3 bases, J shed 4 bases, and the junction held 6 bases outside the gene matches. Germline V lookup: CDR1 SGHRS, CDR2 YFSETQ. The CDR3 is made up of 15 amino acids. The CDR3 here is CASSSQDRATGELFF. As DNA, the CDR3 is TGCGCCAGCAGCTCCCAAGACAGGGCCACCGGGGAGCTGTTTTTT.

In DNA form, the CDR3 reads TGTGCCACCAGCAGTGGACTAGCGGAAACCTACGAGCAGTACGTC. It codes for CATSSGLAETYEQYV. V gene TRBV15 combines with J gene TRBJ2-7; 10 bases are shared with TRBD2. The germline CDR1 and CDR2 sequences are LNHNV and YYDKDF (reference sequence). Germline trimming cut 3 bases from V and 2 bases from J; bases unmatched to any gene: 4. CDR3 size: 15 residues.

V gene TRBV11-2 combines with J gene TRBJ2-7; 14 bases align to TRBD2. Germline CDR1 reads SGHAT; CDR2 reads FQNNGV. The CDR3 has 17 residues. Trimming at V came to 5 bases and at J to 6 bases, leaving 12 bases not matched to a gene. CDR3 loop: CASSPGLAGGPISEQYV. CDR3 sequence (DNA): TGTGCCAGCAGCCCAGGACTAGCGGGAGGCCCAATATCCGAGCAGTACGTC.

The gene calls are TRBV11-3 and TRBJ1-2; 8 nucleotides align to TRBD1. Trimming at V came to 5 bases and at J to 3 bases, leaving 2 bases not matched to a gene. CDR1 is SGHNT and CDR2 is YENEEA in the germline V gene. The CDR3 runs 13 residues. CDR3 DNA: TGTGCCAGCAGCGAGGGACAGGACTATGGCTACACCTTC. This gives the protein CASSEGQDYGYTF.

This clone has only one observation. V gene TRBV5-1 combines with J gene TRBJ2-1; the match to TRBD1 covers 10 bases. Germline assignment: CDR1 SGHRS and CDR2 YFSETQ. V lost 4 bases, J lost 7 bases, and 8 bases stayed unmatched. The CDR3 runs to 15 residues. The CDR3 loop reads CASSLDRGPGNEQFF. The CDR3 region has the DNA TGCGCCAGCAGCCTCGACAGGGGGCCGGGGAATGAGCAGTTCTTC.

The count of this clone is one. The genes are TRBV5-6 and TRBJ2-7; 7 bases line up with TRBD1. The CDR3 runs to 13 residues. In germline, CDR1 is SGHDT, CDR2 YYEEEE. V gave up 4 bases and J gave up 6 bases; unmatched junction bases: 7. The CDR3 reads CASSIDRAPEQYF. The CDR3 DNA is TGTGCCAGCAGCATAGACAGGGCCCCCGAGCAGTACTTC.

This clone appeared once. Additional DNA sequences in this sample encode the identical CDR3. The V and J genes are TRBV18 and TRBJ2-7; 9 bases fit TRBD2. V dropped 6 bases and J dropped 6; count of bases not matched to a gene: 6. Germline V gene data show CDR1 as KGHSH and CDR2 as LQKENI. The CDR3 is 13 amino acids. CDR3 nucleotide sequence: TGTGCCAGCTCTAGCGGGAGTGAATCCGAGCAGTACGTC. Translation: CASSSGSESEQYV.

This clone has just a few counts. The chain uses TRBV5-1 and TRBJ2-7; weak D call: TRBD1 (6 bases). This CDR3 is 16 amino acids long. V lost 5 bases and J 3 bases, leaving 21 bases between the germline ends. Germline assignment: CDR1 SGHRS and CDR2 YFSETQ. Written as DNA, the CDR3 is TGCGCCAGCAGTCTTGCGGCGCACCTAGGGGGCTACGAGCAGTACTTC. Its translation: CASSLAAHLGGYEQYF.

The chain recombines TRBV25-1 with TRBJ2-1; 10 bases are shared with TRBD2. Trimming at V came to 4 bases and at J to 2 bases, leaving 5 bases not matched to a gene. Germline lookup yields CDR1 MGHDK and CDR2 SYGVNS. CDR3 size: 16 residues. The CDR3, as DNA: TGTGCCAGCAGTGGGGGACTAGCGCAGGCCTACAATGAGCAGTTCTTC. Translation: CASSGGLAQAYNEQFF. The whole variable domain, remainder taken from reference TRBV25-1 and TRBJ2-1, is EADIYQTPRYLVIGTGKKITLECSQTMGHDKMYWYQQDPGMELHLIHYSYGVNSTEKGDLSSESTVSRIRTEHFPLTLESARPSHTSQYLCASSGGLAQAYNEQFFGPGTRLTVL.

The genes are TRBV5-1 and TRBJ1-6, with TRBD1 as a possible D gene (6 bases). This CDR3 has 14 amino acids. Trimming shortened V by 2 bases and J by 10 bases, and 13 bases separated the two germline ends. Germline V gene sequence: CDR1 SGHRS, CDR2 YFSETQ. CDR3 amino acids: CASSFTDRESPLHF. In nucleotides, the CDR3 is TGCGCCAGCAGCTTTACGGACAGAGAGTCACCCCTCCACTTT.

This clone turned up a few times. V gene TRBV5-1 combines with J gene TRBJ1-1, with 9 bases lining up with TRBD1. The V gene end was trimmed by 4 bases and the J gene end by 10 bases; junction bases not matched to a gene: 5. The CDR3 extends over 12 amino acids. Germline V lookup: CDR1 SGHRS, CDR2 YFSETQ. CDR3 in DNA: TGCGCCAGCAGCCAGGGACAGGGTTCAGCTTTCTTT. Translating gives CASSQGQGSAFF.

V gene TRBV15 combines with J gene TRBJ2-6; 7 nucleotides match TRBD1. This CDR3 comprises 18 residues. Germline assignment: CDR1 LNHNV and CDR2 YYDKDF (reference sequence). The V and J ends lost 0 bases and 0 bases, in that order; junction bases with no gene match: 5. The CDR3 reads CATSRDLTGSSGANVLTF. For the CDR3, the DNA is TGTGCCACCAGCAGAGATCTGACAGGGAGCTCTGGGGCCAACGTCCTGACTTTC. Supplemented by reference TRBV15 and TRBJ2-6, the full variable domain reads DAMVIQNPRYQVTQFGKPVTLSCSQTLNHNVMYWYQQKSSQAPKLLFHYYDKDFNNEADTPDNFQSRRPNTSFCFLDIRSPGLGDTAMYLCATSRDLTGSSGANVLTFGAGSRLTVL.

This rearrangement joins TRBV30 to TRBJ1-5, with D tentatively TRBD1 (6 bases). Trimming shortened V by 1 base and J by 5 bases, and 18 bases separated the two germline ends. The CDR3 sequence is 16 residues long. Germline CDR1 reads GTSNPN; CDR2 reads SVGIG (reference sequence). The CDR3 DNA reads TGTGCCTGGAGTGACAGGGCAGGGGCTAGTCATCAGCCCCAGCATTTT. Amino acid sequence: CAWSDRAGASHQPQHF.

This chain uses TRBV27 with TRBJ2-6, with 7 bases that match TRBD1. CDR1 is MNHEY and CDR2 is SMNVEV in the germline V gene (reference sequence). With 3 bases clipped from V and 1 base from J, the junction kept 6 bases outside the gene matches. CDR3 size: 17 residues. The CDR3 DNA reads TGTGCCAGCAGTTTTATGAGACAGGGTTCTGGGGCCAACGTCCTGACTTTC. It yields the protein CASSFMRQGSGANVLTF.

The table lists this clone with a count of one. This sample includes further DNA sequences coding for the same CDR3. The genes are TRBV30 and TRBJ1-1; tentative D call: TRBD1 (6 bases). V was cut by 3 bases and J by 4 bases, with 6 bases left in between. CDR1 is GTSNPN, CDR2 SVGIG, per germline (reference sequence). The CDR3 covers 11 residues. CDR3 amino acids: CAWSRGTEAFF. The CDR3 DNA sequence: TGTGCCTGGAGCAGGGGCACTGAAGCTTTCTTT. The full variable domain, with the rest looked up from reference TRBV30 and TRBJ1-1, is SQTIHQWPATLVQPVGSPLSLECTVEGTSNPNLYWYRQAAGRGLQLLFYSVGIGQISSEVPQNLSASRPQDRQFILSSKKLLLSDSGFYLCAWSRGTEAFFGQGTRLTVV.

This chain uses TRBV5-6 with TRBJ1-2; D is unresolved. V was cut by 0 bases and J by 0 bases, with 9 bases left in between. The CDR3 has 15 residues. Germline CDR1 SGHDT, CDR2 YYEEEE. The CDR3 here is CASSLVAATNYGYTF. Written as DNA, the CDR3 is TGTGCCAGCAGCTTGGTTGCAGCGACTAACTATGGCTACACCTTC.

The genes are TRBV29-1 and TRBJ1-2; TRBD1 matches at 9 bases. J lost 3 bases, V lost 5 bases, and 4 bases had no gene match. The CDR3 is made up of 13 amino acids. Germline V gene lookup returns CDR1 SQVTM and CDR2 ANQGSEA. The CDR3 region is CSVSQGADYGYTF. The CDR3 DNA reads TGCAGCGTTTCACAGGGGGCCGACTATGGCTACACCTTC.

The chain couples TRBV6-5 to TRBJ1-1; TRBD1 aligns across 7 bases. There are 15 residues in the CDR3. V gave up 7 bases and J gave up 2 bases; unmatched junction bases: 10. Germline V gives CDR1 MNHEY, CDR2 SVGAGI. CDR3 nucleotide sequence: TGTGCCAGCATTATGGACAGGTCCCTTAACACTGAAGCTTTCTTT. It yields the protein CASIMDRSLNTEAFF.

The J gene is TRBJ1-1, the V gene TRBV19; a possible D gene is TRBD1 (5 bases). V was clipped by 6 bases and J by 7 bases, with 12 bases between them. The CDR3 loop spans 12 amino acids. The V gene's germline CDR1 is LNHDA and CDR2 SQIVND (reference sequence). The CDR3, as DNA: TGTGCCAGTAGCCAGGGTTCCTATGAAGCTTTCTTT. It specifies CASSQGSYEAFF. Looking up the rest from reference TRBV19 and TRBJ1-1 gives the full variable domain: DGGITQSPKYLFRKEGQNVTLSCEQNLNHDAMYWYRQDPGQGLRLIYYSQIVNDFQKGDIAEGYSVSREKKESFPLTVTSAQKNPTAFYLCASSQGSYEAFFGQGTRLTVV.

This clone has more than one count but fewer than ten. The sample contains more than one DNA sequence encoding this CDR3. Written as DNA, the CDR3 is TGTGCCAGCAGTGAAGGACTAGCGGGGAGCACAGATACGCAGTATTTT. As protein: CASSEGLAGSTDTQYF. The J gene is TRBJ2-3, the V gene TRBV2; 11 nucleotides line up with TRBD2. J gave up 0 bases and V 1 base, and 0 bases lay outside the gene matches. Per the germline V gene, CDR1 is SNHLY and CDR2 is FYNNEI. This CDR3 is 16 amino acids long.

This CDR3 is CASSLTGNRDTEAFF. The DNA for the CDR3 is TGTGCCAGCAGCCTGACGGGGAATCGGGACACTGAAGCTTTCTTT. This chain uses TRBV5-5 with TRBJ1-1; unclear D gene. Trimming removed 4 bases at V and 3 bases at J, with 16 bases between. The CDR3 is made up of 15 amino acids. CDR1 is SGHKS, CDR2 YYEKEE, per germline (reference sequence). Filled out from reference TRBV5-5 and TRBJ1-1, the complete variable domain reads DAGVTQSPTHLIKTRGQQVTLRCSPISGHKSVSWYQQVLGQGPQFIFQYYEKEERGRGNFPDRFSARQFPNYSSELNVNALLLGDSALYLCASSLTGNRDTEAFFGQGTRLTVV.

The genes are TRBV27 and TRBJ1-2; D may be TRBD1 (5 bases). Trimming cost V 3 bases and J 4 bases, with 18 bases left between them. The CDR3 contains 16 residues. Germline CDR1 is MNHEY and CDR2 is SMNVEV (reference sequence). For the CDR3, the DNA is TGTGCCAGCAGTTTCTTAGGTGGGGCGACAACCTATGGCTACACCTTC. Amino acid sequence: CASSFLGGATTYGYTF.

This clone has a handful of counts. The V and J genes are TRBV27 and TRBJ1-2; TRBD1 is a possible D gene (6 bases). Trimming took off 5 bases at V and 4 bases at J, with 14 bases between the two ends. CDR1 is MNHEY, CDR2 SMNVEV, per germline (reference sequence). The CDR3 covers 14 residues. The CDR3 spells CASSLTGNPYGYTF. DNA for the CDR3: TGTGCCAGCAGTCTTACAGGGAACCCCTATGGCTACACCTTC.